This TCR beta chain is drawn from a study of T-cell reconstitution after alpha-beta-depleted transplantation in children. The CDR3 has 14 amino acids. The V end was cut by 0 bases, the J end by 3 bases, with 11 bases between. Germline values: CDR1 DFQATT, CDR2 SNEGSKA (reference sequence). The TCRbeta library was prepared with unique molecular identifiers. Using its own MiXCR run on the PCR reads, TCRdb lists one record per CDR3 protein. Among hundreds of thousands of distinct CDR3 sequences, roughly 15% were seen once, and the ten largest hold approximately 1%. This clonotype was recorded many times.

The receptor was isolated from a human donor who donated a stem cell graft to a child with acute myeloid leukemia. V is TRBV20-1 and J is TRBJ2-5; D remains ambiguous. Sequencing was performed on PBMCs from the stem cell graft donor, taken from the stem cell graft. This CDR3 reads CSAREYILKETQYF. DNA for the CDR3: TGCAGTGCTAGAGAATACATACTAAAAGAGACCCAGTACTTC.